This TCR beta chain was documented in a study of T cells in Graves' hyperthyroidism and ophthalmopathy. Whole-study context: It was at initial diagnosis, before any treatment, that peripheral blood was collected. Whole-study findings and limits: Patients with ophthalmopathy were separated from those with stable hyperthyroidism by a 13 V-J model. Onset of ophthalmopathy came a median 6.5 months after the model predicted it. Most thyroid clonotypes with frequency above 0.001 were detected in blood.

TCR beta CDR3 regions were amplified from RNA. Primed by the HTBI set, a first-round RT-PCR was run on the TCR CDR3. A single record per CDR3 protein comes from TCRdb applying MiXCR to the multiplex PCR reads. The table lists about 320,000 distinct CDR3 sequences, roughly 15% of them singletons. The V gene's germline CDR1 is KGHDR and CDR2 SFDVKD. V was shortened by 2 bases and J by 0 bases, with 13 bases between the two germline ends. The CDR3 extends over 17 amino acids. Concerning this clonotype: Its matching antigen is unknown.

This sequence originates from a man aged 25 to 40 with Graves' hyperthyroidism. The chain couples TRBV24-1 to TRBJ2-1; D is perhaps TRBD2 (7 bases). The sequencing sample was made of blood. CDR3 sequence: CATSDSAGASSYNEQFF. CDR3 DNA sequence: TGTGCCACCAGTGATTCGGCGGGGGCTAGCTCCTACAATGAGCAGTTCTTC.